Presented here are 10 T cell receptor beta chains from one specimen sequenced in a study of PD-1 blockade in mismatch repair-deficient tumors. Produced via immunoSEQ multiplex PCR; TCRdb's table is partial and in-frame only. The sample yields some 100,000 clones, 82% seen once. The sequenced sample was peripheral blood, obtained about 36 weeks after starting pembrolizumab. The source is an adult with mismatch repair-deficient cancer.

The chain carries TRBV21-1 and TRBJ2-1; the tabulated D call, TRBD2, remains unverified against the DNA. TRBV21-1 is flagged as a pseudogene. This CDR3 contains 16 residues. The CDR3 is CASSDRGASGTSGQFF. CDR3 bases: TGTGCCAGCAGCGACCGAGGGGCTAGCGGTACTAGCGGGCAGTTCTTC.

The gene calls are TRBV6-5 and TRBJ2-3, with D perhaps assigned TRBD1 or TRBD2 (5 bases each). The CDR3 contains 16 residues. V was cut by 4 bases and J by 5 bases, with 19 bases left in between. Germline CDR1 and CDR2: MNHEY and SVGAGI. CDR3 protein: CASSSRDPRSEDTQYF. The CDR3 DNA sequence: TGTGCCAGCAGTTCACGGGACCCCCGTTCTGAAGATACGCAGTATTTT.

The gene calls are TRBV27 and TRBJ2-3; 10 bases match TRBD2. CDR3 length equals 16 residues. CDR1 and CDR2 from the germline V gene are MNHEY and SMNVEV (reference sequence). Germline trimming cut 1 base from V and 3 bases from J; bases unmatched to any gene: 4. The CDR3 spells CASSLLGTSETDTQYF. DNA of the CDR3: TGTGCCAGCAGTTTATTAGGGACTAGCGAAACAGATACGCAGTATTTT.

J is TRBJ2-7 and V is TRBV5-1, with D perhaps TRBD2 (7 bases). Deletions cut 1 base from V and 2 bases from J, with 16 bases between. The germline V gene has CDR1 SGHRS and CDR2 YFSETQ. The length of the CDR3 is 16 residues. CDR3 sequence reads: CASSLRGADSTYEQYF. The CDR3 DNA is TGCGCCAGCAGCTTGCGGGGGGCCGACAGTACCTACGAGCAGTACTTC.

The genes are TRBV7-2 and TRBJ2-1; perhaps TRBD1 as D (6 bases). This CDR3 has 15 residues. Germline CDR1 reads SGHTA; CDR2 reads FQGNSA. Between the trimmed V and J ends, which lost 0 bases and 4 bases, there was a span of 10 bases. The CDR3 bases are TGTGCCAGCAGCTTAGCGCCAGGGGCTTACAATGAGCAGTTCTTC. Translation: CASSLAPGAYNEQFF.

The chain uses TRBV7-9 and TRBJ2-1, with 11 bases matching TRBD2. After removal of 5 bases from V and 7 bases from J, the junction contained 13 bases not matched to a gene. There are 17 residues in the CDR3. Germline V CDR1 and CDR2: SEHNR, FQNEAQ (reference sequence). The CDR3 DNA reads TGTGCCAGCAGCCCCCGGACTAGCGGGTTCGTTGGGAATGAGCAGTTCTTC. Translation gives CASSPRTSGFVGNEQFF.

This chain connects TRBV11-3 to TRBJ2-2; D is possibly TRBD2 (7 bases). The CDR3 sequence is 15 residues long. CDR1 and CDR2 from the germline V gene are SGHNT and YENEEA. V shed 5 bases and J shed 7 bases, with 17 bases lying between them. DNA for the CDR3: TGTGCCAGCAGCCAATCGGGGGGCGCGGGCGGGGAGCTGTTTTTT. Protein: CASSQSGGAGGELFF.

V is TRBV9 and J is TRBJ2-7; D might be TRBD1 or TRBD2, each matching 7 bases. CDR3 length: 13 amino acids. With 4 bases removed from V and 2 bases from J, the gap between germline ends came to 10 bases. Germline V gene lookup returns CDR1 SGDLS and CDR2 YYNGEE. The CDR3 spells CASSQGGAYEQYF. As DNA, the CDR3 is TGTGCCAGCAGCCAGGGGGGGGCCTACGAGCAGTACTTC.

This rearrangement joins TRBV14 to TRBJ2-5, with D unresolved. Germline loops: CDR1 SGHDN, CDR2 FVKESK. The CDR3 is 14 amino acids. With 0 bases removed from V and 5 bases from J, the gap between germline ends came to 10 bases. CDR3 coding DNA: TGTGCCAGCAGCCAAGATCGGAGATGGGAGACCCAGTACTTC. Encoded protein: CASSQDRRWETQYF.

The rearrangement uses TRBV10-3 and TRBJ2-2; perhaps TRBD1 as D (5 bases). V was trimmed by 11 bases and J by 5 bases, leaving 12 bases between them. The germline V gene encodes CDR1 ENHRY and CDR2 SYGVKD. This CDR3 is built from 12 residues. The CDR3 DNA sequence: TGTGCCTGCCAGGGTTCTACCGGGGAGCTGTTTTTT. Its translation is CACQGSTGELFF.